This is a list of T cell receptor beta chains from one sample in a study of blood T cells in healthy people across ages. TCRdb used MiXCR to reprocess the 5' RACE reads, holding one entry per CDR3 protein. This sample carries 1,800,000 or so distinct CDR3 sequences, 35% to 50% of them seen once, and the ten largest clones take more than 20%. The sequenced sample was blood. Receptors were obtained from a human donor in good health. Both conserved end residues are part of each CDR3. A D gene is named only where the DNA matches it firmly. Clone size is given for some rows only: seen once, a few or many times, or a class if the clone is expanded.

d_call: TRBD1
j_call: TRBJ2-1
v_call: TRBV11-2
clone_size: .
cdr3_aa: CASGHQGQGLYNEQFF
cdr3_nt: TGTGCCAGCGGCCACCAGGGACAGGGGCTCTACAATGAGCAGTTCTTC

d_call: TRBD1
j_call: TRBJ2-3
v_call: TRBV2
clone_size: once
cdr3_aa: CASSEAFGQGVYEQYF
cdr3_nt: TGTGCCAGCAGTGAAGCGTTCGGACAGGGGGTCTACGAGCAGTATTTT

d_call: .
j_call: TRBJ1-2
v_call: TRBV4-2
clone_size: .
cdr3_aa: CASSQDGVDRFYGYTF
cdr3_nt: TGTGCCAGCAGCCAAGACGGGGTGGACAGATTCTATGGCTACACCTTC

d_call: TRBD1
j_call: TRBJ1-2
v_call: TRBV7-2
clone_size: few
cdr3_aa: CASRETGVDGYTF
cdr3_nt: TGTGCCAGCAGAGAGACAGGGGTCGATGGCTACACCTTC

d_call: .
j_call: TRBJ2-1
v_call: TRBV9
clone_size: .
cdr3_aa: CASSVDPTGLDEQFF
cdr3_nt: TGTGCCAGCAGCGTAGACCCGACGGGGTTGGATGAGCAGTTCTTC

d_call: .
j_call: TRBJ2-7
v_call: TRBV7-2
clone_size: .
cdr3_aa: CASSLGPGAYYEHYF
cdr3_nt: TGTGCCAGCAGCTTAGGGCCAGGGGCTTACTACGAGCACTACTTC

d_call: TRBD1
j_call: TRBJ1-2
v_call: TRBV20-1
clone_size: once
cdr3_aa: CSAETGGYGYTF
cdr3_nt: TGCAGTGCTGAGACAGGGGGCTATGGCTACACCTTC

d_call: .
j_call: TRBJ2-7
v_call: TRBV7-2
clone_size: .
cdr3_aa: CASSLVKSYEQYF
cdr3_nt: TGTGCCAGCAGCTTAGTAAAGTCATACGAGCAGTACTTC

d_call: .
j_call: TRBJ2-7
v_call: TRBV7-6
clone_size: .
cdr3_aa: CASSFTIGIGGLHEQYF
cdr3_nt: TGTGCCAGCAGCTTCACCATAGGGATAGGGGGTCTCCACGAGCAGTACTTC

d_call: TRBD1
j_call: TRBJ2-1
v_call: TRBV11-2
clone_size: .
cdr3_aa: CASSYIGGTGGNNEQFF
cdr3_nt: TGTGCCAGCAGCTACATAGGAGGGACAGGGGGGAACAATGAGCAGTTCTTC

d_call: .
j_call: TRBJ1-4
v_call: TRBV6-6
clone_size: .
cdr3_aa: CASSYPKEGSTNEKLFF
cdr3_nt: TGTGCCAGCAGTTACCCCAAGGAGGGGTCAACTAATGAAAAACTGTTTTTT

d_call: TRBD1
j_call: TRBJ1-2
v_call: TRBV29-1
clone_size: .
cdr3_aa: CSAAGTGDNYGYTF
cdr3_nt: TGCAGCGCCGCCGGGACAGGTGATAACTATGGCTACACCTTC

d_call: .
j_call: TRBJ2-7
v_call: TRBV21-1
clone_size: .
cdr3_aa: CASTPGSSSYEQYF
cdr3_nt: TGTGCCAGCACCCCAGGGAGTTCTTCCTACGAGCAGTACTTC

d_call: TRBD1
j_call: TRBJ2-7
v_call: TRBV29-1
clone_size: few
cdr3_aa: CSVCIGQGYEQYF
cdr3_nt: TGCAGCGTTTGTATAGGACAGGGGTACGAGCAGTACTTC

d_call: TRBD2
j_call: TRBJ2-1
v_call: TRBV5-6
clone_size: .
cdr3_aa: CASSFSGRQFF
cdr3_nt: TGTGCCAGCAGCTTCAGCGGGAGGCAGTTCTTC

d_call: .
j_call: TRBJ2-2
v_call: TRBV5-1
clone_size: .
cdr3_aa: CASSPAGPQLTGELFF
cdr3_nt: TGCGCCAGCAGCCCCGCTGGTCCCCAGCTCACCGGGGAGCTGTTTTTT

d_call: .
j_call: TRBJ1-6
v_call: TRBV2
clone_size: .
cdr3_aa: CASSRGAKHSPLHF
cdr3_nt: TGTGCCAGCAGCCGGGGGGCGAAGCATTCACCCCTCCACTTT

d_call: .
j_call: TRBJ1-5
v_call: TRBV5-6
clone_size: .
cdr3_aa: CASSSGQFNQPQHF
cdr3_nt: TGTGCCAGCAGCTCCGGACAGTTCAATCAGCCCCAGCATTTT

d_call: .
j_call: TRBJ2-4
v_call: TRBV12-3/TRBV12-4
clone_size: .
cdr3_aa: CASSSVSTDKNIQYF
cdr3_nt: TGTGCCAGCAGTTCGGTCTCGACAGACAAAAACATTCAGTACTTC

d_call: .
j_call: TRBJ1-2
v_call: TRBV29-1
clone_size: .
cdr3_aa: CSVEDLVGGYTF
cdr3_nt: TGCAGCGTTGAAGATCTTGTGGGCGGCTACACCTTC

d_call: TRBD2
j_call: TRBJ2-1
v_call: TRBV29-1
clone_size: .
cdr3_aa: CSVTGLAGVPNEQFF
cdr3_nt: TGCAGCGTTACCGGACTAGCGGGGGTCCCCAATGAGCAGTTCTTC

d_call: .
j_call: TRBJ1-1
v_call: TRBV7-6
clone_size: .
cdr3_aa: CASSQRLDTEAFF
cdr3_nt: TGTGCCAGCAGCCAGCGGTTAGACACTGAAGCTTTCTTT

d_call: .
j_call: TRBJ1-3
v_call: TRBV13
clone_size: few
cdr3_aa: CASSLGGTAGNTIYF
cdr3_nt: TGTGCCAGCAGCTTAGGGGGCACGGCTGGAAACACCATATATTTT

d_call: TRBD2
j_call: TRBJ2-7
v_call: TRBV6-5
clone_size: .
cdr3_aa: CASSYSGGGGSYEQYF
cdr3_nt: TGTGCCAGCAGTTACTCGGGCGGGGGAGGCTCCTACGAGCAGTACTTC

d_call: .
j_call: TRBJ2-7
v_call: TRBV13
clone_size: .
cdr3_aa: CASSLGSRRGSYEQYF
cdr3_nt: TGTGCCAGCAGCTTAGGATCCCGGCGGGGATCCTACGAGCAGTACTTC

d_call: .
j_call: TRBJ2-7
v_call: TRBV14
clone_size: .
cdr3_aa: CASSQAVGGYEQYF
cdr3_nt: TGTGCCAGCAGCCAAGCGGTTGGGGGGTACGAGCAGTACTTC